The subject of this entry is one TCR beta chain. The germline gives CDR1 MNHNY, CDR2 SVGAGI (reference sequence). The CDR3 is made up of 14 amino acids. Trimming took 4 bases from V and 4 from J; bases not matched to a gene: 3. The data are from a study of blood T cell repertoires in COVID-19. On the study more broadly: PBMCs, B-cell-depleted T cells, or T cells were the source of the cDNA or gDNA that made up the material.

Generated by immunoSEQ multiplex PCR, the TCRdb table keeps only in-frame clones and is missing some. This table holds about 100,000 clones, around 79% found once. The source is an elderly woman with active or convalescent COVID-19. V and J are TRBV6-6 and TRBJ1-5; 8 bases map to TRBD1. The sample comprised peripheral blood. The CDR3 here is CASSSRQGNQPQHF. DNA for the CDR3: TGTGCCAGCAGTTCAAGACAGGGGAATCAGCCCCAGCATTTT.